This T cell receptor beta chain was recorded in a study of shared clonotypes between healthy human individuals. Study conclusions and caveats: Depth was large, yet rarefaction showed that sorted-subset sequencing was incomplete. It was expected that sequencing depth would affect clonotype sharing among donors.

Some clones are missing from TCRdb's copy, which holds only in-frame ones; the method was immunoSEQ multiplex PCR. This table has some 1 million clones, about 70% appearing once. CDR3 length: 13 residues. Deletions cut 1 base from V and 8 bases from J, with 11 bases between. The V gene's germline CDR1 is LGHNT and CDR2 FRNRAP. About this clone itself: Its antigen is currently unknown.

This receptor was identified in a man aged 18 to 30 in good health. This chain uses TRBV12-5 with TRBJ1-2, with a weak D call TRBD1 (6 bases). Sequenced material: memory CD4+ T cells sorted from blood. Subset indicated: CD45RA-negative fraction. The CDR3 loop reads CASGLAGAGGYTF. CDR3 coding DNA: TGTGCTAGTGGTTTGGCAGGGGCAGGAGGCTACACCTTC.